This T cell receptor beta chain was documented in a study of metastatic and nonmetastatic thyroid tumors. Study context: Thyroid patients, malignant and benign, had repertoires compared across blood and tumor or nodule tissue.

Nobody among the patients had been given any treatment before thyroid surgery. Original handling: The authors used CDR3 differences across clinicopathological groups to build a distant-metastasis classifier for papillary thyroid cancer. TCRdb re-clonotyped the PCR reads through MiXCR. TCRdb, not the original authors, processed these V and J calls. The data contain roughly 15,000 clones, around 28% of them singletons. This clone was detected ten times or more. Its cognate antigen is unknown. Germline lookup yields CDR1 LNHDA and CDR2 SQIVND (reference sequence). This CDR3 comprises 15 residues. The junction had 11 bases not matched to a gene; V was cut back by 7 bases and J by 3 bases. The study's findings and limits: It was reported that TCR beta diversity was significantly higher in malignant thyroid tumors than benign nodules, in blood and tumor.

Sample: tumor tissue. The clonotype originates from a male donor with papillary thyroid cancer or a benign thyroid nodule (not recorded which). Some clones in this sample may be carry-over from other donors' samples. This rearrangement joins TRBV19 to TRBJ1-1; TRBD1 agrees at 7 bases. The CDR3 is CASKSQAGGYTEAFF. The CDR3 coding sequence is TGTGCCAGTAAGTCGCAGGCAGGGGGATACACTGAAGCTTTCTTT.